The 27 T cell receptor beta chains reported below all come from one sample, sequenced in a study of cytomegalovirus exposure and HLA in healthy donors. The PCR made use of 60 Vbeta and 13 Jbeta primers. Clones were read by immunoSEQ multiplex PCR, and TCRdb kept only the in-frame ones, dropping some. The sample has around 50,000 clones. The sequencing sample was made of PBMCs. These receptors originate from a female donor in good health and CMV-seronegative.

The J gene is TRBJ2-3, the V gene TRBV30; 7 nucleotides line up with TRBD2. The CDR3 is 16 amino acids. V was clipped by 0 bases and J by 2 bases; unmatched bases: 8. Per germline, CDR1 GTSNPN and CDR2 SVGIG (reference sequence). The CDR3 DNA sequence: TGTGCCTGGAGTGTACGGGCGGGGGACTTCACAGATACGCAGTATTTT. Residues: CAWSVRAGDFTDTQYF.

This chain joins TRBV2 and TRBJ1-1; D possibly corresponds to TRBD1 (6 bases). V gave up 10 bases and J gave up 6 bases, with 24 bases separating them. The CDR3 is made up of 15 amino acids. Looked up from germline, CDR1 is SNHLY and CDR2 is FYNNEI. The CDR3 is CATQFGSPRGAEAFF. CDR3 nucleotide sequence: TGTGCCACCCAGTTTGGCTCTCCCAGGGGTGCTGAAGCTTTCTTT.

For the CDR3, the DNA is TGTGCCAGCCTGGACAGGGAGAAAGAAAAACTGTTTTTT. It translates to CASLDREKEKLFF. The V and J genes are TRBV6-5 and TRBJ1-4; TRBD1 matches at 8 bases. CDR1 and CDR2 from the germline V gene are MNHEY and SVGAGI. The CDR3 covers 13 residues. V was clipped by 8 bases and J by 8 bases; unmatched bases: 7.

The V gene is TRBV4-3, the J gene TRBJ2-7; D perhaps matches TRBD2 (6 bases). This CDR3 is built from 15 residues. Germline values: CDR1 LGHNA, CDR2 YSLEER. Trimming removed 3 bases at V and 3 bases at J, with 15 bases between. The CDR3 loop reads CASSQRAGTHYEQYF. In DNA form, the CDR3 reads TGCGCCAGCAGCCAGCGGGCCGGGACTCACTACGAGCAGTACTTC.

CDR3 in amino acids: CASSIEETVSYGYTF. The CDR3 region has the DNA TGTGCCAGTAGTATAGAAGAGACAGTTTCCTATGGCTACACCTTC. This chain joins TRBV19 and TRBJ1-2; D perhaps matches TRBD1 (5 bases). The V gene lost 0 bases and the J gene lost 4 bases, with 12 bases spanning the gap. The germline V gene has CDR1 LNHDA and CDR2 SQIVND (reference sequence). The CDR3 runs 15 residues.

The rearrangement joins TRBV6-1 to TRBJ2-7, with 9 bases matching TRBD2. Trimming at V came to 4 bases and at J to 3 bases, leaving 7 bases not matched to a gene. Germline lookup yields CDR1 MNHNS and CDR2 SASEGT. The CDR3 loop spans 15 amino acids. The CDR3 bases are TGTGCCAGCAGTGTAATTAGCGGGGGCGTCTACGAGCAGTACTTC. Translated, it gives CASSVISGGVYEQYF.

This rearrangement joins TRBV9 to TRBJ1-3; no clear D. Trimming took 4 bases from V and 0 from J, leaving 14 bases between them. The germline CDR1 and CDR2 sequences are SGDLS and YYNGEE. This CDR3 is 16 amino acids long. Here the CDR3 DNA reads TGTGCCAGCAGCTCCTTGCGCTCCTCCTCTGGAAACACCATATATTTT. It yields the protein CASSSLRSSSGNTIYF.

CDR3 in DNA: TGTGCCTGGAGTGTATGGACGGCGGGGGGTTCGGATACGCAGTATTTT. As protein: CAWSVWTAGGSDTQYF. This rearrangement joins TRBV30 to TRBJ2-3, with 8 nucleotides matching TRBD2. V lost 0 bases, J lost 6 bases, and 11 bases stayed unmatched. The germline gives CDR1 GTSNPN, CDR2 SVGIG (reference sequence). The CDR3 is made up of 16 amino acids.

J is TRBJ1-1 and V is TRBV6-5, with 7 positions matching TRBD1. Per the germline V gene, CDR1 is MNHEY and CDR2 is SVGAGI. With 6 bases clipped from V and 5 bases from J, the junction kept 3 bases outside the gene matches. This CDR3 comprises 12 residues. Here the CDR3 reads CASRRQGTEAFF. CDR3 DNA: TGTGCCAGCAGGAGACAGGGTACTGAAGCTTTCTTT.

V and J are TRBV4-3 and TRBJ2-3; TRBD1 aligns across 10 bases. The germline V gene has CDR1 LGHNA and CDR2 YSLEER. The CDR3 extends over 16 amino acids. Trimming removed 1 base from V and 4 bases from J; junction bases left unmatched: 5. CDR3 bases: TGCGCCAGCAGCCAAGGAGGGACAGGGGATCCAGATACGCAGTATTTT. It is translated as CASSQGGTGDPDTQYF.

V usage is TRBV7-9 and J usage is TRBJ1-2; 8 bases line up with TRBD1. Trimming took 6 bases from V and 2 from J; bases not matched to a gene: 5. The germline V gene has CDR1 SEHNR and CDR2 FQNEAQ (reference sequence). This CDR3 has 14 amino acids. CDR3 DNA sequence: TGTGCCAGCAGAGGACAGGGAGAAAACTATGGCTACACCTTC. Translating it yields CASRGQGENYGYTF.

The V gene is TRBV6-6, the J gene TRBJ2-1; 7 nucleotides match TRBD2. This CDR3 comprises 15 residues. Looked up from germline, CDR1 is MNHNY and CDR2 is SVGAGI (reference sequence). With V trimmed by 3 bases and J by 9 bases, 11 bases remained unmatched. The DNA of the CDR3 is TGTGCCAGCAGTTATCGGACTAGATCCCACAGTGAGCAGTTCTTC. Residues: CASSYRTRSHSEQFF.

The genes are TRBV15 and TRBJ1-1; weak D call: TRBD1 (5 bases). The CDR3 covers 16 residues. The germline V gene has CDR1 LNHNV and CDR2 YYDKDF (reference sequence). V lost 0 bases, J lost 0 bases, and 11 bases lay in between. The CDR3, as DNA: TGTGCCACCAGCAGAGATAATTGGGGGGTGAACACTGAAGCTTTCTTT. This sequence encodes CATSRDNWGVNTEAFF.

V is TRBV9 and J is TRBJ2-5, with D perhaps TRBD1 (5 bases). The CDR3 totals 15 residues. V was cut by 0 bases and J by 5 bases, with 14 bases left in between. The germline CDR1 and CDR2 sequences are SGDLS and YYNGEE. Here the CDR3 DNA reads TGTGCCAGCAGCGTAGGAGCAGGGCTGAGTGAGACCCAGTACTTC. Protein sequence: CASSVGAGLSETQYF.

This chain links TRBV29-1 with TRBJ2-7; D ambiguous. There are 14 residues in the CDR3. Germline-derived CDR1 and CDR2 are SQVTM and ANQGSEA. Trimming removed 6 bases at V and 2 bases at J, with 17 bases between. CDR3 DNA sequence: TGCAGCGTCCTCTACGATGACAAGCCCTACGAGCAGTACTTC. Protein product: CSVLYDDKPYEQYF.

This chain uses TRBV4-2 with TRBJ2-3, with TRBD1 matching over 7 bases. The germline V gene encodes CDR1 LGHNA and CDR2 YNFKEQ. Trimming at V came to 11 bases and at J to 5 bases, leaving 13 bases not matched to a gene. The CDR3 is made up of 14 amino acids. Written as DNA, the CDR3 is TGTGCCTCAGCAGGGGGTTCAATCGGAGATACGCAGTATTTT. Translated, it gives CASAGGSIGDTQYF.

This sequence joins TRBV6-6 and TRBJ1-1, with D hard to call. Germline loops: CDR1 MNHNY, CDR2 SVGAGI (reference sequence). The CDR3 runs 15 residues. Trimming removed 2 bases from V and 0 bases from J, with 10 bases in between. CDR3 amino acids: CASSYQAPMNTEAFF. The CDR3 region has the DNA TGTGCCAGCAGTTACCAGGCCCCTATGAACACTGAAGCTTTCTTT.

J is TRBJ1-5 and V is TRBV7-2; 7 positions match TRBD1. CDR1 SGHTA and CDR2 FQGNSA come from the germline V gene. Unmatched junction bases numbered 3, after V lost 5 bases and J lost 5 bases. This CDR3 spans 13 amino acids. As DNA, the CDR3 is TGTGCCAGCAGCCTCGGACAGGATCAGCCCCAGCATTTT. Amino acids: CASSLGQDQPQHF.

V is TRBV19 and J is TRBJ1-2; the match to TRBD1 covers 7 bases. The germline V gene encodes CDR1 LNHDA and CDR2 SQIVND (reference sequence). This CDR3 has 15 amino acids. V shed 4 bases, J shed 3 bases, and the junction held 8 bases outside the gene matches. The CDR3, as DNA: TGTGCCAGTAGTACTCGGACAGGAGGGGACTATGGCTACACCTTC. It translates to CASSTRTGGDYGYTF.

The chain employs TRBV6-6 and TRBJ1-2; TRBD1 is a possible D gene (6 bases). V gave up 5 bases and J gave up 8 bases, with 18 bases separating them. Germline V gives CDR1 MNHNY, CDR2 SVGAGI (reference sequence). The CDR3 contains 14 residues. The CDR3 here is CASSLEGGLNGYTF. The CDR3 region has the DNA TGTGCCAGCAGTCTAGAGGGGGGACTAAACGGCTACACCTTC.

The V gene is TRBV18, the J gene TRBJ1-1; D unclear. Trimming removed 2 bases at V and 0 bases at J, with 10 bases between. The CDR3 runs 15 residues. The V gene's germline CDR1 is KGHSH and CDR2 LQKENI. The CDR3, as DNA: TGTGCCAGCTCACCAAGCTGGGAGATGAACACTGAAGCTTTCTTT. This translates into CASSPSWEMNTEAFF. Full variable domain (rest looked up from reference TRBV18 and TRBJ1-1): NAGVMQNPRHLVRRRGQEARLRCSPMKGHSHVYWYRQLPEEGLKFMVYLQKENIIDESGMPKERFSAEFPKEGPSILRIQQVVRGDSAAYFCASSPSWEMNTEAFFGQGTRLTVV.

The chain couples TRBV27 to TRBJ1-3; a possible D gene is TRBD1 (6 bases). Germline V CDR1 and CDR2: MNHEY, SMNVEV (reference sequence). The CDR3 is made up of 18 amino acids. The V gene lost 3 bases and the J gene lost 4 bases, with 22 bases spanning the gap. CDR3 nucleotide sequence: TGTGCCAGCAGTTTGAGACTTTGGGGCTGGACAGAGGGAAACACCATATATTTT. Translating it yields CASSLRLWGWTEGNTIYF.

The CDR3 here is CASSEGAGSYGYTF. In nucleotides, the CDR3 is TGTGCCAGCAGTGAAGGGGCCGGATCCTATGGCTACACCTTC. The rearrangement joins TRBV6-1 to TRBJ1-2; no clear D. The CDR3 is made up of 14 amino acids. Trimming removed 1 base from V and 4 bases from J, with 10 bases in between. CDR1 is MNHNS and CDR2 is SASEGT in the germline V gene.

The chain carries TRBV6-5 and TRBJ2-7; perhaps TRBD1 as D (5 bases). The CDR3 spans 13 residues. Germline V CDR1 and CDR2: MNHEY, SVGAGI. V lost 4 bases and J 3 bases, leaving 10 bases between the germline ends. The CDR3 DNA follows: TGTGCCAGCAGTTCAAAGGGGCTCTACGAGCAGTACTTC. This codes for CASSSKGLYEQYF.

V is TRBV23-1 and J is TRBJ1-6; tentative D call: TRBD1 (5 bases). TRBV23-1 is an ORF; its function is uncertain. The length of the CDR3 is 15 residues. V was shortened by 5 bases and J by 6 bases, with 14 bases between the two germline ends. The chain's CDR3 is CASSTLFRGNSPLHF. Written as DNA, the CDR3 is TGCGCCAGCAGTACCCTCTTTAGGGGTAATTCACCCCTCCACTTT.

V gene TRBV13 combines with J gene TRBJ1-6; 8 nucleotides agree with TRBD1. Per the germline V gene, CDR1 is PRHDT and CDR2 is FYEKMQ (reference sequence). The trim removed 1 base at V and 7 bases at J, leaving 3 bases unmatched. CDR3 size: 15 residues. As DNA, the CDR3 is TGTGCCAGCAGCTTAGCAACAGGGGGGAATTCACCCCTCCACTTT. Protein: CASSLATGGNSPLHF.

The chain joins TRBV19 to TRBJ2-6; TRBD2 is a possible D gene (6 bases). This CDR3 is built from 15 residues. Germline loops: CDR1 LNHDA, CDR2 SQIVND (reference sequence). V dropped 7 bases and J dropped 2 bases, with 12 bases sitting between them. DNA for the CDR3: TGTGCCAGTAAGCTAGGGGAGGCTGGGGCCAACGTCCTGACTTTC. Amino acids: CASKLGEAGANVLTF.